Shown below are 2 T cell receptor beta chains from a single sample sequenced in a study of T cells after yellow fever vaccination. Using its own MiXCR run on the 5' RACE reads, TCRdb lists one record per CDR3 protein. The sample has some 300,000 distinct CDR3 sequences; around 9.3% are singletons. The sequences come from CD4+ T cells sorted from PBMCs, collected 5 days after the yellow fever booster vaccination. The receptors come from a man younger than 35 who received the YFV17D yellow fever vaccine.

This clonotype has a handful of counts. The genes are TRBV7-2 and TRBJ1-2; D remains ambiguous. CDR1 SGHTA and CDR2 FQGNSA come from the germline V gene. This CDR3 has 12 residues. The V end was cut by 5 bases, the J end by 5 bases, with 9 bases between. CDR3 sequence reads: CASSQRDYGYTF. The CDR3 nucleotides read TGTGCCAGCAGCCAGAGGGATTATGGCTACACCTTC.

This chain connects TRBV20-1 to TRBJ1-1, with no clear D. Per germline, CDR1 DFQATT and CDR2 SNEGSKA (reference sequence). CDR3 length: 10 amino acids. CDR3 bases: TGCAGGGCGGCCGGGACTGAAGCTTTCTTT. It specifies CRAAGTEAFF.